This TCR beta chain was recorded in a study of control samples from healthy donors and cancer patients. Trimming cost V 3 bases and J 7 bases, with 20 bases left between them. Germline lookup yields CDR1 SGDLS and CDR2 YYNGEE. The CDR3 is 17 residues long. The assay was immunoSEQ multiplex PCR, and TCRdb's table has in-frame clones only and misses some. Of 98,000 or so clones in the sample, 75% to 85% were seen once. Sequencing was done on a sample of blood. This chain links TRBV9 with TRBJ1-6, with D maybe TRBD1 (5 bases). The TCR sequence derives from a woman aged 25 to 39 in good health. DNA for the CDR3: TGTGCCAGCAGCGCCCGGGACCTAACCCAAATGAATTCACCCCTCCACTTT. Translated, it gives CASSARDLTQMNSPLHF.